The 14 T cell receptor delta chains presented below share a single source sample, sequenced in a study of γδ T cells in repeated Plasmodium falciparum infection. Flow sorting of PBMC yielded separate Vgamma9/Vdelta2+ and Vdelta2-negative gammadelta T cell populations for bulk repertoire analysis. TCRdb re-processed the multiplex PCR reads using CATT. The data show 93,000 or so delta-chain clones, 0.9% to 1% seen once. The sample was gamma-delta T cells from blood. These receptors all come from a pool of human donors (malaria-infected and uninfected, not separated).

Remarks on this clone: A far bigger clonotype differs at one base, so this is likely a read error. The identical CDR3 is also encoded by other nucleotide sequences in the sample. The chain carries TRDV1 and TRDJ1; D ambiguous. TCRdb carries no J gene annotation; the J gene was assigned here by matching the DNA with germline. V shed 3 bases and J shed 4 bases, with 9 bases lying between them. Germline lookup yields CDR1 TSWWSYY and CDR2 QGS. The CDR3 consists of 13 residues. The CDR3 here is CALGEFRSDKLIF. In nucleotides, the CDR3 is TGTGCTCTTGGGGAGTTTCGCAGCGATAAACTCATCTTT.

A note on this clone: It differs at one base from a far larger clone, so likely a read error. The sample holds other DNA sequences that translate to the same CDR3. J is TRDJ1 and V is TRDV2, with 11 bases lining up with TRDD3. The J gene is absent in TCRdb and was assigned here via DNA matching to germline. The CDR3 totals 18 residues. V lost 1 base to trimming and J lost 1 base; unmatched junction nucleotides: 10. From germline, CDR1 is GEAIGNYY and CDR2 EKD. The CDR3 loop is CACDTITGGYSSTDKLIF. In DNA form, the CDR3 reads TGTGCCTGTGACACGATTACTGGGGGATATTCGTCCACCGATAAACTCATCTTT.

This clone appeared many times. With a much larger clone just one base away, this may be a read error. The rearrangement links TRDV1 to TRDJ1; weak D call: TRDD3 (5 bases). The CDR3 runs 19 residues. Germline V lookup: CDR1 TSWWSYY, CDR2 QGS. Trimming took off 5 bases at V and 0 bases at J, with 25 bases between the two ends. CDR3 region: CALGSCKWETRGYTDKLIF. The CDR3 DNA sequence: TGTGCTCTTGGGTCCTGTAAGTGGGAGACCCGGGGGTACACCGATAAACTCATCTTT.

There are a few counts of this clone. A far larger clone is one nucleotide away, so this likely arose from a read error. This sample includes further DNA sequences coding for the same CDR3. The CDR3 nucleotides are TGTGCTCTTGGTGAACTGGGACCCTACTTTCCCCCGAAAACCGACTACTGGGGGGATACTAGTTCCGATAAACTCATCTTT. This encodes CALGELGPYFPPKTDYWGDTSSDKLIF. This sequence joins TRDV1 and TRDJ1; 9 bases are a match to TRDD3. The J gene, not given by TCRdb, was assigned here from a germline match of the nucleotide sequence. This CDR3 contains 27 residues. From germline, CDR1 is TSWWSYY and CDR2 QGS.

Only a few counts were recorded for this clone. The TCRdb record carries a much larger clone's protein, which differs from this DNA's translation at residue 12; a read error is the likely cause, and the protein listed here is the DNA translation. CDR3 nucleotides: TGTGCTCTTGGGGAACCGGGCGAATTGGGGATCCGGGACACCCGACAGATGTTTTTC. It codes for CALGEPGELGIRDTRQMFF. The V and J genes are TRDV1 and TRDJ3; D is possibly TRDD3 (6 bases). The J gene, left out of TCRdb, was set here by checking the DNA against germline. The CDR3 runs to 19 residues. Trimming removed 1 base at V and 5 bases at J, with 18 bases between. From germline, CDR1 is TSWWSYY and CDR2 QGS.

This clone was picked up a small number of times. With a far larger clone one base away, a read error is the likely cause. The same CDR3 arises from other DNA sequences in this sample as well. The chain joins TRDV1 to TRDJ1; no clear D. Germline values: CDR1 TSWWSYY, CDR2 QGS. V was clipped by 2 bases and J by 7 bases, with 20 bases between them. CDR3 size: 16 residues. The DNA for the CDR3 is TGTGCTCTTGGGGAAAAGTTTCAACGGGACGGTGGTAAACTCATCTTT. Its translation is CALGEKFQRDGGKLIF.

Note on this clone: The TCRdb protein, from a much larger clone, departs from this DNA's translation at residue 9, likely by read error; the protein shown derives from the DNA. The chain combines TRDV2 with TRDJ1, with 9 positions matching TRDD3. As TCRdb names no J gene, one was assigned here on the basis of a DNA match to germline. The CDR3 contains 16 residues. CDR1 is GEAIGNYY, CDR2 EKD, per germline. V lost 3 bases, J lost 2 bases, and 9 bases stayed unmatched. The CDR3 loop reads CACDVLGDLGTDKLIF. DNA for the CDR3: TGTGCCTGTGACGTTCTGGGGGATCTTGGGACCGATAAACTCATCTTT.

Concerning this clone itself: TCRdb records a much larger clone's protein for this DNA, with a difference at residue 18 that likely arises from a read error; the protein given is the translation of the DNA. The chain is built from TRDV1 and TRDJ1; D could derive from TRDD2 or TRDD3 (6 bases each). As TCRdb names no J gene, one was assigned here on the basis of a DNA match to germline. This CDR3 is built from 22 residues. From germline, CDR1 is TSWWSYY and CDR2 QGS. Trimming stripped 3 bases from V and 8 bases from J, with 40 bases between. CDR3 nucleotides: TGTGCTCTTGGGGACAGACCCTCCTACGGTCCGAAGGGCCTGGGGCTGACTTCCAAACTCATCTTT. Amino acid sequence: CALGDRPSYGPKGLGLTSKLIF.

This clone has more than one count but fewer than ten. The protein given by TCRdb reflects a much larger clone and differs at residue 4 from this DNA's translation, likely from a read error; the protein shown is the DNA's translation. J is TRDJ1 and V is TRDV2; 7 bases map to TRDD3. TCRdb does not report a J gene; here it was assigned by matching the DNA to germline references. This CDR3 has 16 residues. Germline V gives CDR1 GEAIGNYY, CDR2 EKD. V dropped 5 bases and J dropped 0; count of bases not matched to a gene: 11. CDR3: CACGSLLGIYTDKLIF. The CDR3 DNA reads as TGTGCCTGTGGCTCTCTACTGGGGATTTACACCGATAAACTCATCTTT.

As regards this clone: TCRdb attributes to this sequence the protein of a much larger clone, which differs from the DNA translation at residue 3; a read error is likely, and the protein displayed is translated from the DNA. V is TRDV2 and J is TRDJ3; TRDD3 matches at 8 bases. TCRdb leaves out the J gene; it was filled in here by matching the DNA to germline. CDR3 length equals 19 residues. The V gene's germline CDR1 is GEAIGNYY and CDR2 EKD. The CDR3 reads CARDTGGYLSSWDTRQMFF. The CDR3 DNA is TGTGCCCGTGACACTGGGGGGTACCTAAGCTCCTGGGACACCCGACAGATGTTTTTC.

This clone was recorded a few times. The mismatch at residue 3 between this DNA's translation and the TCRdb protein of a much larger clone likely reflects a read error; the protein shown is translated from the DNA. The CDR3 sequence is CARDTLTVTDKLIF. The CDR3, as DNA: TGTGCCCGTGACACCCTCACCGTCACCGATAAACTCATCTTT. The chain carries TRDV2 and TRDJ1; D is undetermined. The J gene was missing in TCRdb and was found by matching the end of the DNA to germline. Germline V gene data show CDR1 as GEAIGNYY and CDR2 as EKD. The CDR3 covers 14 residues.

Notes on this clone: The translation of this DNA and the TCRdb protein of a much larger clone differ at residue 13, probably owing to a read error; the protein shown here is translated from the DNA. Different DNA sequences within this sample yield the same CDR3. This chain connects TRDV1 to TRDJ1; a possible D gene is TRDD3 (6 bases). This CDR3 is 25 amino acids long. Germline values: CDR1 TSWWSYY, CDR2 QGS. The CDR3 DNA sequence: TGTGCTCTTGGGGAATTACCTTTCACAAGGACTGGGAGATACGCGCGCCGACTGTACACGGATAAACTCATCTTT. It is translated as CALGELPFTRTGRYARRLYTDKLIF.

Remarks on this clone: This likely stems from a read error, as it lies one base from a far larger clone. The same CDR3 is also encoded by other DNA sequences in this sample. No J gene call was made, and the V gene is TRDV1; the table's D call, TRDD3, was not checked against the DNA. The CDR3 is 16 amino acids. Germline V gives CDR1 TSWWSYY, CDR2 QGS. CDR3 protein: CALGDFPYWGIHKLIF. The CDR3 DNA reads TGTGCTCTTGGGGACTTTCCGTACTGGGGGATACATAAACTCATCTTC.

Notes on this clone: This likely traces to a read error, being one base from a far larger clone. Other nucleotide sequences in the sample specify the same CDR3. V is TRDV1 and J is TRDJ1; TRDD3 might be the D (6 bases). TCRdb records no J gene; here it was assigned by comparing the DNA to germline. The CDR3 has 19 residues. Germline-derived CDR1 and CDR2 are TSWWSYY and QGS. V was shortened by 3 bases and J by 0 bases, with 23 bases between the two germline ends. The CDR3 reads CALGDPSRIPLPYTDKLIF. CDR3 coding DNA: TGTGCTCTTGGGGACCCCTCCCGGATACCTTTACCGTACACCGATAAACTCATCTTT.